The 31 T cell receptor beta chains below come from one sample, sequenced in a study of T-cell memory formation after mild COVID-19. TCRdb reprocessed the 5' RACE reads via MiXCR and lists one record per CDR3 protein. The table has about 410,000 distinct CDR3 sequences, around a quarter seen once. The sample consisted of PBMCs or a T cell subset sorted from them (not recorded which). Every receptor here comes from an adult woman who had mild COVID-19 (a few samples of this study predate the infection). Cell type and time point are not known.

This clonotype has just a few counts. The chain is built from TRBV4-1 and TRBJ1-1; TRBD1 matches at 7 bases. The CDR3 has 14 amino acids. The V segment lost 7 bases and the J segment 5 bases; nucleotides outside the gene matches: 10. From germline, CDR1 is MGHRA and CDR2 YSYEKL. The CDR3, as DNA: TGCGCCAGCAAACGAGACAGGGAGATGACTGAAGCTTTCTTT. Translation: CASKRDREMTEAFF.

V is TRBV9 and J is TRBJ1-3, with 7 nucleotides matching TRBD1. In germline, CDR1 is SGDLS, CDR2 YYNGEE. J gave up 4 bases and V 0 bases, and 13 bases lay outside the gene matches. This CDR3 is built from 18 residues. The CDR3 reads CASSVGVGGQVQGNTIYF. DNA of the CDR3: TGTGCCAGCAGCGTAGGGGTCGGTGGACAGGTACAAGGAAACACCATATATTTT.

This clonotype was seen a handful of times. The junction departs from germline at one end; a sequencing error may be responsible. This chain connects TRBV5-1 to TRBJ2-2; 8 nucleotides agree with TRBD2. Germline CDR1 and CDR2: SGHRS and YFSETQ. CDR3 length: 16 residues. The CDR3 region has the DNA TGCGCCAGCAGGGCAGTAGCGGGATTCGGGACCGGGGAGCAGTTTTTT. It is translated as CASRAVAGFGTGEQFF. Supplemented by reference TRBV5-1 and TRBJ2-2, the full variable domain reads KAGVTQTPRYLIKTRGQQVTLSCSPISGHRSVSWYQQTPGQGLQFLFEYFSETQRNKGNFPGRFSGRQFSNSRSEMNVSTLELGDSALYLCASRAVAGFGTGEQFFGEGSRLTVL.

The DNA of the CDR3 is TGTGCCACCAGTGACTCGGGACAGGGGGCAGGGAATGAGCAGTTCTTC. It encodes CATSDSGQGAGNEQFF. This chain uses TRBV24-1 with TRBJ2-1; 12 positions match TRBD1. Germline CDR1 KGHDR, CDR2 SFDVKD. The trim removed 4 bases at V and 7 bases at J, leaving 7 bases unmatched. The CDR3 sequence is 16 residues long.

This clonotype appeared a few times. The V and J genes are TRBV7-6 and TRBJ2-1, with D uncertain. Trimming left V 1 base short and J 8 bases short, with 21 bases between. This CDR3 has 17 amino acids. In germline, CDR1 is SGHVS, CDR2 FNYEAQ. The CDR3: CASSLEARLSRIDEQFF. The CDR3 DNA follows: TGTGCCAGCAGCTTAGAGGCGCGGCTAAGCCGCATCGATGAGCAGTTCTTC.

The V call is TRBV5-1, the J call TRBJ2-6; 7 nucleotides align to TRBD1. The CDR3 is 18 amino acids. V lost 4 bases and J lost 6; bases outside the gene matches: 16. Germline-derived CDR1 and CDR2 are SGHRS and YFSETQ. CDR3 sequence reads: CASSPLPTGWLEANVLTF. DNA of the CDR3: TGCGCCAGCAGCCCTCTCCCGACAGGGTGGCTGGAGGCCAACGTCCTGACTTTC.

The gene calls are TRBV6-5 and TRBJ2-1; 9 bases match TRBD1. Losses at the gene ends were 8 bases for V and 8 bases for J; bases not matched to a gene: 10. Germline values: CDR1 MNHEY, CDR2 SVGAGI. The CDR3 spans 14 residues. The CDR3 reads CASGGTGSSDEQFF. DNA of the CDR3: TGTGCCAGCGGAGGGACAGGGTCTAGCGATGAGCAGTTCTTC.

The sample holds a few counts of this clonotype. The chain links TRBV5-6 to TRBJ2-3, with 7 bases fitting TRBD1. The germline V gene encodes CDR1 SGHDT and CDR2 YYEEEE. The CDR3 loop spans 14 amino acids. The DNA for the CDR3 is TGTGCATGCGCGGTGACAGGGAGATCAGATACGCAGTATTTT. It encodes CACAVTGRSDTQYF.

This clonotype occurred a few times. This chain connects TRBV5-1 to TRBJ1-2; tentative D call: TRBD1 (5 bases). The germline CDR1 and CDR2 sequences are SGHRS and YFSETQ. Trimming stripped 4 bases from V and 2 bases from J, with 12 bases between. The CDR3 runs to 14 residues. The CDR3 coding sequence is TGCGCCAGCAGCCCACAGGCCGGGAACTATGGCTACACCTTC. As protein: CASSPQAGNYGYTF.

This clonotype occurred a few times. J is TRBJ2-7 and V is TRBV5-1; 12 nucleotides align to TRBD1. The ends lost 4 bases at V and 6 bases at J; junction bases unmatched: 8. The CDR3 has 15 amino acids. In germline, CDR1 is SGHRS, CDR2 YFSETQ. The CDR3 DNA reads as TGCGCCAGCAGCCCCCAACCGGGACAGGGGGCCGAGCAGTACTTC. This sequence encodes CASSPQPGQGAEQYF.

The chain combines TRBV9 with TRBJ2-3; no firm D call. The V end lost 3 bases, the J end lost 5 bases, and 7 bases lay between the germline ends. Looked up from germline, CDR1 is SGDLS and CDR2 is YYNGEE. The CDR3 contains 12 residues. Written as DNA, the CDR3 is TGTGCCAGCAGCGCCCCGGGAGATACGCAGTATTTT. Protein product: CASSAPGDTQYF.

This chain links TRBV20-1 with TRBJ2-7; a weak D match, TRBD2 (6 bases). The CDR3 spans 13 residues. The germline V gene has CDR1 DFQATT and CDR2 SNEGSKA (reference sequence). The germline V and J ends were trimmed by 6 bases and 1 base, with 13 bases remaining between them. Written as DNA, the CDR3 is TGCAGTGCCGGCGGGACGGTTTCCTACGAGCAGTACTTC. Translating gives CSAGGTVSYEQYF.

The CDR3 region is CASSPPGAARGNTIYF. As DNA, the CDR3 is TGTGCCAGCAGTCCCCCAGGGGCAGCGAGGGGAAACACCATATATTTT. The chain carries TRBV12-3 or TRBV12-4 and TRBJ1-3, with D maybe TRBD1 (6 bases). V was pared by 5 bases and J by 4 bases, with 18 bases between. The CDR3 extends over 16 amino acids.

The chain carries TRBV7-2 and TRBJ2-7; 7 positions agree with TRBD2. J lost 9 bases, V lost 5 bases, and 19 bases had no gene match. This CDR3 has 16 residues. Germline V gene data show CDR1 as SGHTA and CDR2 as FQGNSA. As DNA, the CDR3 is TGTGCCAGCAGCCGTCCTTTAGCGGGTCTAAGAAAGGCGCAGTACTTC. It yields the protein CASSRPLAGLRKAQYF.

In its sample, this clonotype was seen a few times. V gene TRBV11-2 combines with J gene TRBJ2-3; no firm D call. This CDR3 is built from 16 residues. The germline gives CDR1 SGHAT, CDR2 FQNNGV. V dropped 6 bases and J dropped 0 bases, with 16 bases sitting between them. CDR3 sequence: CASRPIPDLSTDTQYF. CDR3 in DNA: TGTGCCAGCAGGCCCATCCCCGACCTTAGCACAGATACGCAGTATTTT.

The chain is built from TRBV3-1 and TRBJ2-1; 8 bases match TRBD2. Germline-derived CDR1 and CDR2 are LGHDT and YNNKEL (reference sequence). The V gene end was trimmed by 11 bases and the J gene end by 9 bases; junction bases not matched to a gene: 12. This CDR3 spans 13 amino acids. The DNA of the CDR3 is TGTGCCGTCTGCAGAGCGGGAGTGGGTGAGCAGTTCTTC. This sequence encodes CAVCRAGVGEQFF.

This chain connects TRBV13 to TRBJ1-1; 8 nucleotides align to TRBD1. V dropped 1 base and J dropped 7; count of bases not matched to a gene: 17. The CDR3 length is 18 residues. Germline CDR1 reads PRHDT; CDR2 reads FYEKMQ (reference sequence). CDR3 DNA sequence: TGTGCCAGCAGCTTAGTCGACAGGGGAAGAAGTCTGAAGGTTGAAGCTTTCTTT. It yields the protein CASSLVDRGRSLKVEAFF.

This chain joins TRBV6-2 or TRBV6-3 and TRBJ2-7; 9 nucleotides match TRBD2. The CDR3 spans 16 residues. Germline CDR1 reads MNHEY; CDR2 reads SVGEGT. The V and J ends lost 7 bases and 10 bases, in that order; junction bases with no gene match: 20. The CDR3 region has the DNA TGTGCCAGCATCAACTTCCTGACTAGCGGACATGGACATCAGTACTTC. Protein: CASINFLTSGHGHQYF.

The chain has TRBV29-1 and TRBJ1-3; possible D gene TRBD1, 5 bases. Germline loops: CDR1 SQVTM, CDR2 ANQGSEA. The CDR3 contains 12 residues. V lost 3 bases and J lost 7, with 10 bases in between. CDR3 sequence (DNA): TGCAGCGTTGAGGCGGGGGTGAACACCATATATTTT. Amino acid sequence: CSVEAGVNTIYF.

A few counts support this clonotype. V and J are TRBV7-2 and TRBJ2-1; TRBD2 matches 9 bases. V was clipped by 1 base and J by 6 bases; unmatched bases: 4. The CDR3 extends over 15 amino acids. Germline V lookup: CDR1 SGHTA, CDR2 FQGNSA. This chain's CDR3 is CASSLEAGGGNEQFF. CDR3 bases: TGTGCCAGCAGCTTAGAAGCGGGAGGAGGCAATGAGCAGTTCTTC. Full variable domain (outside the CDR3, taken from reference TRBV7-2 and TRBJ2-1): GAGVSQSPSNKVTEKGKDVELRCDPISGHTALYWYRQSLGQGLEFLIYFQGNSAPDKSGLPSDRFSAERTGGSVSTLTIQRTQQEDSAVYLCASSLEAGGGNEQFFGPGTRLTVL.

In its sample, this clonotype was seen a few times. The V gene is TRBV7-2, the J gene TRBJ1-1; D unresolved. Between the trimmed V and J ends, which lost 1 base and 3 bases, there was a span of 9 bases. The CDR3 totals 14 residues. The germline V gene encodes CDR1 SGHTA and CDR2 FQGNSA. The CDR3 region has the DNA TGTGCCAGCAGCTTAGAGGCGGGGTACACTGAAGCTTTCTTT. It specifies CASSLEAGYTEAFF. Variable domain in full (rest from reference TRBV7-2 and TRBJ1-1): GAGVSQSPSNKVTEKGKDVELRCDPISGHTALYWYRQSLGQGLEFLIYFQGNSAPDKSGLPSDRFSAERTGGSVSTLTIQRTQQEDSAVYLCASSLEAGYTEAFFGQGTRLTVV.

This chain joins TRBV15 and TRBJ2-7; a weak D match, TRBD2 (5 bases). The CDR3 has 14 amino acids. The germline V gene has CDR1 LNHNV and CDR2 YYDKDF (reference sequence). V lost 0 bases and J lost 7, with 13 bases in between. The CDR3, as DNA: TGTGCCACCAGCAGAGATTCGAGGGTCCAAGAGCAGTACTTC. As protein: CATSRDSRVQEQYF.

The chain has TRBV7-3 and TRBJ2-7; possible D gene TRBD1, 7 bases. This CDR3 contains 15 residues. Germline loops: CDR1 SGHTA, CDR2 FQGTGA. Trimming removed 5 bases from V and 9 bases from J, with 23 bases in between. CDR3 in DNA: TGTGCCAGCAGCGCGGGACAGATCGACCGTCTTGTGCAGTACTTC. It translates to CASSAGQIDRLVQYF.

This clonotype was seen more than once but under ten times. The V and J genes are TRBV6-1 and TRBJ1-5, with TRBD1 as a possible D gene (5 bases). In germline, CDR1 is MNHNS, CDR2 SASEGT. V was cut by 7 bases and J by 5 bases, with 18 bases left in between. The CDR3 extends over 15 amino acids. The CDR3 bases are TGTGCCAGCACCCTAGAGATGACAGCTTATCAGCCCCAGCATTTT. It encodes CASTLEMTAYQPQHF.

The CDR3 loop is CASSRFDSYEQYF. In DNA, the CDR3 is TGCGCCAGCAGCCGATTCGACAGCTACGAGCAGTACTTC. V and J are TRBV5-1 and TRBJ2-7; possible D gene TRBD1, 5 bases. CDR3 length: 13 amino acids. Deletions cut 4 bases from V and 3 bases from J, with 11 bases between. CDR1 SGHRS and CDR2 YFSETQ come from the germline V gene.

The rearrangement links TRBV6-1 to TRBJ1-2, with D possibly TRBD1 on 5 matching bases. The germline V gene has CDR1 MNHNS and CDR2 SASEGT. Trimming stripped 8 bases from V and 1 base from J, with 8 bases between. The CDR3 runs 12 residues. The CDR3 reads CASDGGNYGYTF. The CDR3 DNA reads TGTGCCAGCGACGGGGGTAACTATGGCTACACCTTC.

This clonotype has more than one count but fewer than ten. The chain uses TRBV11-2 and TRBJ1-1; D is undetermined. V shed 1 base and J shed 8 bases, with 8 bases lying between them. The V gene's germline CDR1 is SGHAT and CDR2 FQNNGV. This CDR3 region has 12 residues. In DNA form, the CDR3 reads TGTGCCAGCAGCTTAGCGGGCAGGGAAGCTTTCTTT. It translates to CASSLAGREAFF.

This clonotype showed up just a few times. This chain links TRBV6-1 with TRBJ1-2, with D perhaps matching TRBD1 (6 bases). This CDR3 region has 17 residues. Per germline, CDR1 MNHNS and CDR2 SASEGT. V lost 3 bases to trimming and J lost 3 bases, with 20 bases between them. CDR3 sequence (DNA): TGTGCCAGCAGTGACCCGGGGGCGGGAGGAAGTCACTATGGCTACACCTTC. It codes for CASSDPGAGGSHYGYTF.

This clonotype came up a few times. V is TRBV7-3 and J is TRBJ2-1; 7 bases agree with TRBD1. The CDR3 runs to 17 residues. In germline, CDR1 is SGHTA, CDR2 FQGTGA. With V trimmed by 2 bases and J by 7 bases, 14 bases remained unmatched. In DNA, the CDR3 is TGTGCCAGCAGCTTAGTAGGGGGCTATGGGTTTGGTAATGAGCAGTTCTTC. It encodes CASSLVGGYGFGNEQFF.

The CDR3 spells CASSYLTGNYGYTF. DNA for the CDR3: TGTGCCAGCAGCTATTTAACAGGGAATTATGGCTACACCTTC. The chain is built from TRBV5-5 and TRBJ1-2, with a tentative D call TRBD1 (6 bases). V lost 3 bases to trimming and J lost 5 bases, with 14 bases between them. The CDR3 consists of 14 residues. Germline CDR1 and CDR2: SGHKS and YYEKEE (reference sequence).

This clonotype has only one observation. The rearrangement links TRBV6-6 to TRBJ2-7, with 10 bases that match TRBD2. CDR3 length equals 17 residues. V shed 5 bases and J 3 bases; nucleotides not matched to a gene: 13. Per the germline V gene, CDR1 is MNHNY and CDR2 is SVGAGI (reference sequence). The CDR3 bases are TGTGCCAGCAGTAAGGGCGCTAGCGGGAGTGGAGGCTACGAGCAGTACTTC. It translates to CASSKGASGSGGYEQYF.